The sequence of this TCR beta chain was determined in a study of cytomegalovirus exposure and HLA in healthy donors. Whole-study findings and limits: A previous analysis found most TCR beta V segments productive roughly 90% or roughly 30% of the time. Among the sequence variants, a highly shared cluster was likely an artifact of sequencing. More than 150 TCR beta chains were listed as cytomegalovirus-associated. Researchers had no immune exposure information except CMV serostatus available.

This PCR relied on a set of 60 Vbeta primers and 13 Jbeta primers. This table comes from immunoSEQ multiplex PCR, and its TCRdb copy is limited to in-frame clones, with some not included. The sample contains some 34,000 clones, 65% to 75% of which appear only once. Note on this clone: As yet, its antigen is unknown.

CDR1 is SNHLY and CDR2 is FYNNEI in the germline V gene. CDR3 length: 18 residues. V was cut by 4 bases and J by 2 bases, with 23 bases left in between. The specimen was PBMCs. The sequence was collected from a man aged 35 to 55 in good health and CMV-seropositive. V and J are TRBV2 and TRBJ2-5; perhaps TRBD2 as D (5 bases). The CDR3 is CASSGDPRELGLQETQYF. DNA of the CDR3: TGTGCCAGCAGTGGAGACCCTCGGGAATTGGGTCTACAAGAGACCCAGTACTTC.